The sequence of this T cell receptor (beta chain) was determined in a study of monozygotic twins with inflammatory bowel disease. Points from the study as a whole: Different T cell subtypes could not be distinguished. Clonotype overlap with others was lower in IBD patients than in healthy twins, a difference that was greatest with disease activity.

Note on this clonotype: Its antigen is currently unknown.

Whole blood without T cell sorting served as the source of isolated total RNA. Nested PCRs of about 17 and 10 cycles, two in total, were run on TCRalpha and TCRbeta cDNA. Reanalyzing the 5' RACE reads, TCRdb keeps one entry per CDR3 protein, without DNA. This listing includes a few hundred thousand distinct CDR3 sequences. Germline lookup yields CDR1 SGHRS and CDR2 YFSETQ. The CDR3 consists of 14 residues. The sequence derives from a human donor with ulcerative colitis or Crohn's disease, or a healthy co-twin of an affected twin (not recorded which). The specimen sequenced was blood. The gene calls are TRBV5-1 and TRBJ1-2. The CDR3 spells CASSLARGGRGYTF.